This passage covers 22 T cell receptor beta chains from one sample sequenced in a study of blood T cell repertoires in COVID-19 (dated by TCRdb to the early 2020s). Library generation was performed with the immunoSEQ multiplex PCR assay. TCRdb's version of the immuneACCESS table is confined to in-frame rearrangements and falls short of the full clone set. An unresolved V gene accounts for under half of the shortfall where checked; the remainder is of unknown origin. This sample has some 240,000 clones in its table, and about 86% of those were observed once. Jointly, the top ten make up about 3.3% of the sample. The sequenced sample consisted of PBMCs or T cells enriched from blood (not recorded which). These TCRs come from a woman aged 40 to 50 with acute COVID-19.

The genes are TRBV4-1 and TRBJ1-2; D remains ambiguous. Per the germline V gene, CDR1 is MGHRA and CDR2 is YSYEKL. The CDR3 is 14 amino acids. V was clipped by 1 base and J by 3 bases, with 9 bases between them. The CDR3 loop reads CASSQADGDYGYTF. The DNA for the CDR3 is TGCGCCAGCAGCCAAGCGGACGGGGACTATGGCTACACCTTC.

The chain's CDR3 is CASSLARGPNSPLHF. For the CDR3, the DNA is TGCGCCAGCAGCTTGGCGAGGGGGCCGAATTCACCCCTCCACTTT. The chain recombines TRBV5-1 with TRBJ1-6; 7 bases are shared with TRBD1. CDR1 and CDR2 (germline): SGHRS, YFSETQ. The ends lost 0 bases at V and 7 bases at J; junction bases unmatched: 4. The CDR3 is made up of 15 amino acids.

This chain's CDR3 is CASSSYLNTEAFF. The CDR3 nucleotides are TGTGCCAGCAGTTCGTATCTTAACACTGAAGCTTTCTTT. V is TRBV5-4 and J is TRBJ1-1; D is unresolved. Germline CDR1 reads SGHNT; CDR2 reads YYREEE (reference sequence). The CDR3 totals 13 residues. Trimming took off 5 bases at V and 2 bases at J, with 10 bases between the two ends.

This chain joins TRBV23-1 and TRBJ1-1, with 7 nucleotides matching TRBD1. TRBV23-1 qualifies as an ORF whose function is uncertain. This CDR3 is built from 15 residues. With V trimmed by 2 bases and J by 4 bases, 7 bases remained unmatched. This chain's CDR3 is CASSQPDRMGTEAFF. The CDR3 coding sequence is TGCGCCAGCAGTCAACCGGACAGGATGGGCACTGAAGCTTTCTTT.

The J gene is TRBJ1-2, the V gene TRBV11-1, with a possible D match to TRBD1 (6 bases). Germline-derived CDR1 and CDR2 are SGHAT and FQDESV (reference sequence). CDR3 length: 14 residues. With 5 bases removed from V and 0 bases from J, the gap between germline ends came to 10 bases. The CDR3 reads CASSPRTANYGYTF. In nucleotides, the CDR3 is TGTGCCAGCAGCCCTCGGACAGCTAACTATGGCTACACCTTC.

V usage is TRBV13 and J usage is TRBJ1-1; possibly TRBD1 for D (6 bases). This CDR3 comprises 15 residues. CDR1 is PRHDT and CDR2 is FYEKMQ in the germline V gene (reference sequence). Deletions cut 5 bases from V and 6 bases from J, with 19 bases between. The CDR3, as DNA: TGTGCCAGCAGCCGTAGGGCAGGGGATTGGCCTGAAGCTTTCTTT. Translated: CASSRRAGDWPEAFF. Filled out from reference TRBV13 and TRBJ1-1, the complete variable domain reads AAGVIQSPRHLIKEKRETATLKCYPIPRHDTVYWYQQGPGQDPQFLISFYEKMQSDKGSIPDRFSAQQFSDYHSELNMSSLELGDSALYFCASSRRAGDWPEAFFGQGTRLTVV.

V and J are TRBV15 and TRBJ2-5, with 13 bases matching TRBD2. This CDR3 is built from 14 residues. V shed 5 bases and J 4 bases; nucleotides not matched to a gene: 1. Germline values: CDR1 LNHNV, CDR2 YYDKDF (reference sequence). Here the CDR3 reads CATSRTSGRETQYF. Here the CDR3 DNA reads TGTGCCACCAGCCGGACTAGCGGGAGAGAGACCCAGTACTTC.

The chain recombines TRBV29-1 with TRBJ1-2, with 9 positions matching TRBD1. The CDR3 is 13 amino acids. Germline V gene lookup returns CDR1 SQVTM and CDR2 ANQGSEA. The V segment lost 7 bases and the J segment 8 bases; nucleotides outside the gene matches: 11. The CDR3 spells CSGTDRGGRGYTF. The CDR3 DNA follows: TGCAGCGGTACGGACAGGGGTGGTCGCGGCTACACCTTC.

This chain links TRBV5-6 with TRBJ2-1; D is unclear. Germline CDR1 and CDR2: SGHDT and YYEEEE. The CDR3 consists of 13 residues. V was clipped by 7 bases and J by 0 bases, with 8 bases between them. This CDR3 reads CASDMSSYNEQFF. CDR3 bases: TGTGCCAGCGACATGAGCTCCTACAATGAGCAGTTCTTC.

In its sample, this clone was seen once. The chain couples TRBV19 to TRBJ2-7; tentatively, D is TRBD2 (6 bases). The CDR3 has 14 amino acids. The V gene lost 7 bases and the J gene lost 2 bases, with 15 bases spanning the gap. Germline V lookup: CDR1 LNHDA, CDR2 SQIVND (reference sequence). In DNA, the CDR3 is TGTGCCAGTAACCCGCGGGACGGAACCTACGAGCAGTACTTC. It encodes CASNPRDGTYEQYF.

The sample holds a few counts of this clone. The chain employs TRBV7-2 and TRBJ2-1, with 8 bases identical to TRBD2. V gave up 5 bases and J gave up 1 base; unmatched junction bases: 4. The CDR3 is made up of 15 amino acids. CDR1 is SGHTA and CDR2 is FQGNSA in the germline V gene. CDR3 amino acids: CASSRGTSSYNEQFF. CDR3 nucleotides: TGTGCCAGCAGCCGCGGGACTAGTTCCTACAATGAGCAGTTCTTC.

J is TRBJ2-2 and V is TRBV18; 8 bases align to TRBD1. The CDR3 extends over 15 amino acids. Unmatched junction bases numbered 6, after V lost 6 bases and J lost 3 bases. In germline, CDR1 is KGHSH, CDR2 LQKENI. Here the CDR3 reads CASSRTGFDTGELFF. For the CDR3, the DNA is TGTGCCAGCTCCCGGACAGGGTTTGACACCGGGGAGCTGTTTTTT. Full variable domain (remainder filled in from reference TRBV18 and TRBJ2-2): NAGVMQNPRHLVRRRGQEARLRCSPMKGHSHVYWYRQLPEEGLKFMVYLQKENIIDESGMPKERFSAEFPKEGPSILRIQQVVRGDSAAYFCASSRTGFDTGELFFGEGSRLTVL.

The chain employs TRBV25-1 and TRBJ1-2; no clear D gene. This CDR3 has 15 amino acids. CDR1 and CDR2 from the germline V gene are MGHDK and SYGVNS. The ends were cut back, 3 bases at V and 4 bases at J, with 15 bases in the middle. CDR3 residues: CASSDVRGRSYGYTF. The CDR3 DNA reads as TGTGCCAGCAGTGATGTACGGGGTCGCAGCTATGGCTACACCTTC.

This clone was picked up one time. The chain has TRBV7-6 and TRBJ1-3; tentatively, D is TRBD1 (5 bases). Deletions cut 1 base from V and 2 bases from J, with 9 bases between. Germline-derived CDR1 and CDR2 are SGHVS and FNYEAQ. The CDR3 length is 15 residues. The CDR3 spells CASSLDRGTGNTIYF. CDR3 nucleotides: TGTGCCAGCAGCTTAGATCGGGGGACTGGAAACACCATATATTTT.

V is TRBV18 and J is TRBJ2-7; 7 nucleotides line up with TRBD2. V shed 2 bases, J shed 2 bases, and the junction held 3 bases outside the gene matches. Germline CDR1 KGHSH, CDR2 LQKENI. This CDR3 is built from 14 residues. The CDR3 DNA follows: TGTGCCAGCTCACCAGGTAGCGGGCCCTACGAGCAGTACTTC. Translated: CASSPGSGPYEQYF.

The rearrangement uses TRBV2 and TRBJ2-2, with 13 positions matching TRBD2. Germline CDR1 reads SNHLY; CDR2 reads FYNNEI. This CDR3 region has 14 residues. After removal of 10 bases from V and 8 bases from J, the junction contained 7 bases not matched to a gene. CDR3 amino acids: CATRLAGGFGELFF. CDR3 nucleotide sequence: TGTGCCACCCGACTAGCGGGAGGTTTTGGGGAGCTGTTTTTT. Supplemented by reference TRBV2 and TRBJ2-2, the full variable domain reads EPEVTQTPSHQVTQMGQEVILRCVPISNHLYFYWYRQILGQKVEFLVSFYNNEISEKSEIFDDQFSVERPDGSNFTLKIRSTKLEDSAMYFCATRLAGGFGELFFGEGSRLTVL.

A remark on this clone: Other nucleotide sequences from this sample produce the same CDR3. This chain links TRBV7-3 with TRBJ1-1, with D hard to call. This CDR3 spans 13 amino acids. Trimming removed 1 base at V and 1 base at J, with 4 bases between. Per germline, CDR1 SGHTA and CDR2 FQGTGA. CDR3 DNA sequence: TGTGCCAGCAGCTTAAAGAGGAACACTGAAGCTTTCTTT. Its protein is CASSLKRNTEAFF.

The J gene is TRBJ2-3, the V gene TRBV11-3; no clear D. Germline lookup yields CDR1 SGHNT and CDR2 YENEEA. The V end lost 4 bases, the J end lost 0 bases, and 5 bases lay between the germline ends. The length of the CDR3 is 13 residues. CDR3 amino acids: CASSSPSTDTQYF. The CDR3 DNA follows: TGTGCCAGCAGCTCCCCAAGCACAGATACGCAGTATTTT.

The V gene is TRBV5-6, the J gene TRBJ2-7; tentative D call: TRBD1 (6 bases). Germline CDR1 and CDR2: SGHDT and YYEEEE. This CDR3 has 15 residues. Trimming stripped 4 bases from V and 2 bases from J, with 16 bases between. The CDR3: CASSPRGEGAYEQYF. CDR3 bases: TGTGCCAGCAGCCCCCGAGGTGAGGGGGCCTACGAGCAGTACTTC.

The chain recombines TRBV2 with TRBJ1-6; D perhaps matches TRBD1 (5 bases). The CDR3 sequence is 14 residues long. V lost 6 bases to trimming and J lost 6 bases, with 12 bases between them. Germline assignment: CDR1 SNHLY and CDR2 FYNNEI. The CDR3 is CASSVDSFNSPLHF. Written as DNA, the CDR3 is TGTGCCAGCAGCGTCGACAGTTTTAATTCACCCCTCCACTTT.

The genes are TRBV5-5 and TRBJ1-1; 8 bases fit TRBD1. This CDR3 spans 14 amino acids. V shed 6 bases and J 6 bases; nucleotides not matched to a gene: 10. The germline CDR1 and CDR2 sequences are SGHKS and YYEKEE (reference sequence). CDR3 amino acids: CASKNPGQGAEAFF. The CDR3 nucleotides are TGTGCCAGCAAAAATCCCGGACAGGGCGCTGAAGCTTTCTTT.

The chain combines TRBV2 with TRBJ2-7; TRBD2 aligns across 9 bases. The germline V gene encodes CDR1 SNHLY and CDR2 FYNNEI. The CDR3 runs 16 residues. V was clipped by 5 bases and J by 5 bases; unmatched bases: 13. CDR3 residues: CASSTTGTSSGHEQYF. The CDR3 DNA sequence: TGTGCCAGCAGTACAACCGGGACTAGCTCGGGGCACGAGCAGTACTTC. Full variable domain (remainder filled in from reference TRBV2 and TRBJ2-7): EPEVTQTPSHQVTQMGQEVILRCVPISNHLYFYWYRQILGQKVEFLVSFYNNEISEKSEIFDDQFSVERPDGSNFTLKIRSTKLEDSAMYFCASSTTGTSSGHEQYFGPGTRLTVT.